Following are 31 T cell receptor beta chains from one sample sequenced in a study of CD8+CD57+ T cells in acquired aplastic anemia. The study profiled TCR beta VDJ and CDR3 using genomic DNA as template. Each CDR3 protein is one row after TCRdb ran MiXCR on the reads. Of about 210,000 distinct CDR3 sequences listed, around 32% are singletons. The sample consisted of sorted CD4+, CD8+, or CD8+CD57+ T cells (not recorded which) from PBMCs. These receptors were obtained from a human donor in good health, serving as a control.

The V and J genes are TRBV5-1 and TRBJ2-7, with D perhaps matching TRBD1 (6 bases). Trimming removed 1 base at V and 4 bases at J, with 12 bases between. The CDR3 runs to 14 residues. The germline gives CDR1 SGHRS, CDR2 YFSETQ. In DNA, the CDR3 is TGCGCCAGCAGCTTGACACAGGGATTATACGAGCAGTACTTC. This sequence encodes CASSLTQGLYEQYF.

With respect to this clonotype: This CDR3 is missing its conserved last phenylalanine or tryptophan, likely due to a read error. CDR3 DNA sequence: TGTGCCAGTAGTCTCGGACAGAACACTGAAGCTTTCCTT. Translated, it gives CASSLGQNTEAFL. V is TRBV19 and J is TRBJ1-1, with D perhaps TRBD1 (5 bases). V was trimmed by 5 bases and J by 1 base, leaving 8 bases between them. CDR1 LNHDA and CDR2 SQIVND come from the germline V gene (reference sequence). The CDR3 consists of 13 residues.

Details on this clonotype: The junction shows a germline mismatch at one end, possibly a read error. This chain connects TRBV2 to TRBJ1-6; the D is unclear. CDR1 and CDR2 (germline): SNHLY, FYNNEI. This CDR3 contains 14 residues. Written as DNA, the CDR3 is TGTGTCAGCAATCGGGTGGCGGTGAATTCACCCCTCCACTTT. Protein product: CVSNRVAVNSPLHF.

This clonotype has at least ten counts. The V and J genes are TRBV24-1 and TRBJ2-2; tentative D call: TRBD1 (6 bases). The CDR3 is 15 amino acids. Trimming stripped 4 bases from V and 7 bases from J, with 15 bases between. CDR1 is KGHDR and CDR2 is SFDVKD in the germline V gene. The CDR3 is CATSELRDILGELFF. The CDR3 coding sequence is TGTGCCACCAGTGAGCTAAGGGACATCCTCGGGGAGCTGTTTTTT.

This clonotype was counted many times. The chain joins TRBV7-2 to TRBJ2-7; D may be TRBD1 (6 bases). The V gene's germline CDR1 is SGHTA and CDR2 FQGNSA. Deletions cut 4 bases from V and 7 bases from J, with 14 bases between. This CDR3 region has 13 residues. The CDR3 DNA follows: TGTGCCAGCAGCTATACAGCAGGGGAAGAGCAGTACTTC. It specifies CASSYTAGEEQYF.

This clonotype was detected ten times or more. This rearrangement joins TRBV14 to TRBJ1-2; D is undetermined. This CDR3 has 14 amino acids. Trimming took 3 bases from V and 7 from J, leaving 15 bases between them. Germline V gene sequence: CDR1 SGHDN, CDR2 FVKESK. The chain's CDR3 is CASSQAAGYSGYTF. The CDR3 DNA is TGTGCCAGCAGCCAGGCGGCGGGGTATAGTGGCTACACCTTC.

This clonotype was counted at least ten times. The chain has TRBV2 and TRBJ1-2; D is perhaps TRBD1 (5 bases). The CDR3 runs 12 residues. Germline CDR1 reads SNHLY; CDR2 reads FYNNEI. Trimming stripped 9 bases from V and 4 bases from J, with 12 bases between. CDR3 region: CARSTASYGYTF. The CDR3 DNA sequence: TGTGCCAGGTCGACAGCTAGCTATGGCTACACCTTC.

This rearrangement joins TRBV19 to TRBJ2-1, with no clear D. Germline values: CDR1 LNHDA, CDR2 SQIVND (reference sequence). The CDR3 length is 14 residues. Trimming removed 8 bases from V and 3 bases from J, with 14 bases in between. Here the CDR3 reads CASCRSGVYNEQFF. In DNA, the CDR3 is TGTGCCAGTTGTAGGTCCGGAGTCTACAATGAGCAGTTCTTC.

The V and J genes are TRBV20-1 and TRBJ2-7; the match to TRBD1 covers 9 bases. The CDR3 sequence is 15 residues long. Germline CDR1 and CDR2: DFQATT and SNEGSKA (reference sequence). V trimming: 6 bases; J trimming: 2 bases; junction bases outside the gene matches: 11. The CDR3, as DNA: TGCAGTGCCCAGTCCCGGGACAGGGCGACCTACGAGCAGTACTTC. As protein: CSAQSRDRATYEQYF.

This clonotype was picked up many times. V is TRBV6-1 and J is TRBJ2-7; D assignment may be TRBD1 or TRBD2 (5 bases each). The CDR3 is 13 amino acids. With 6 bases removed from V and 2 bases from J, the gap between germline ends came to 11 bases. Germline V gene sequence: CDR1 MNHNS, CDR2 SASEGT. CDR3: CASRIGAAYEQYF. In nucleotides, the CDR3 is TGTGCCAGCAGAATCGGGGCAGCCTACGAGCAGTACTTC.

The chain joins TRBV5-8 to TRBJ2-5; D assignment may be TRBD1 or TRBD2 (5 bases each). Germline CDR1 is SGHTS and CDR2 is YDEGEE. This CDR3 has 15 residues. Trimming stripped 2 bases from V and 7 bases from J, with 18 bases between. CDR3 protein: CASSFPGSGTGTQYF. CDR3 sequence (DNA): TGTGCCAGCAGCTTCCCGGGGAGCGGCACAGGGACCCAGTACTTC.

In its sample, this clonotype was seen many times. This rearrangement joins TRBV5-5 to TRBJ2-2, with TRBD1 as a possible D gene (6 bases). Trimming took off 3 bases at V and 0 bases at J, with 9 bases between the two ends. The germline gives CDR1 SGHKS, CDR2 YYEKEE (reference sequence). The CDR3 consists of 15 residues. As DNA, the CDR3 is TGTGCCAGCAGCTCGCGGACAGCGAACACCGGGGAGCTGTTTTTT. This translates into CASSSRTANTGELFF.

This clonotype was found many times. The gene calls are TRBV20-1 and TRBJ1-3; D gene uncertain. This CDR3 spans 13 amino acids. The germline CDR1 and CDR2 sequences are DFQATT and SNEGSKA (reference sequence). Trimming took off 2 bases at V and 1 base at J, with 6 bases between the two ends. Here the CDR3 reads CSARPDSGNTIYF. CDR3 coding DNA: TGCAGTGCTAGACCCGATTCTGGAAACACCATATATTTT.

The chain combines TRBV2 with TRBJ2-5, with D maybe TRBD1 (6 bases). The CDR3 sequence is 11 residues long. Germline V gene lookup returns CDR1 SNHLY and CDR2 FYNNEI. CDR3 region: CGQGRGETQYF. CDR3 nucleotide sequence: TGTGGGCAGGGGCGCGGGGAGACCCAGTACTTC.

The CDR3 region is CATSRDPSSYNEQFF. CDR3 DNA sequence: TGTGCCACCAGCAGAGACCCCTCGTCCTACAATGAGCAGTTCTTC. The chain links TRBV15 to TRBJ2-1; D unresolved. The germline gives CDR1 LNHNV, CDR2 YYDKDF (reference sequence). The CDR3 loop spans 15 amino acids. Trimming removed 0 bases at V and 1 base at J, with 7 bases between.

In this sample, this clonotype turned up a few times. V gene TRBV10-3 combines with J gene TRBJ1-3, with unresolved D. Trimming stripped 10 bases from V and 0 bases from J, with 10 bases between. Per the germline V gene, CDR1 is ENHRY and CDR2 is SYGVKD. There are 13 residues in the CDR3. The CDR3 reads CASAEYSGNTIYF. In DNA, the CDR3 is TGTGCCAGCGCGGAGTACTCTGGAAACACCATATATTTT.

This sequence joins TRBV6-2 or TRBV6-3 and TRBJ1-1; D remains unclear. Germline loops: CDR1 MNHEY, CDR2 SVGEGT. CDR3 length equals 11 residues. The V end was cut by 2 bases, the J end by 5 bases, with 3 bases between. The CDR3 reads CASSYRTEAFF. The CDR3 bases are TGTGCCAGCAGTTACAGGACTGAAGCTTTCTTT.

The rearrangement uses TRBV28 and TRBJ1-2; D is uncertain. Germline-derived CDR1 and CDR2 are MDHEN and SYDVKM. V shed 3 bases and J shed 5 bases, with 13 bases lying between them. The CDR3 has 14 residues. CDR3 sequence: CASSLPGIGYGYTF. The CDR3 DNA sequence: TGTGCCAGCAGTTTGCCCGGCATCGGGTATGGCTACACCTTC.

On this clonotype itself: The junction departs from germline at one end; a sequencing error may be responsible. V is TRBV19 and J is TRBJ1-1; D not resolved. Germline loops: CDR1 LNHDA, CDR2 SQIVND (reference sequence). The CDR3 spans 14 residues. CDR3 sequence (DNA): TGTGCCAGTAGGGCCTTGGACCGGAACAATGAAGCTTTCTTT. Protein sequence: CASRALDRNNEAFF.

In its sample, this clonotype was seen once. The chain employs TRBV29-1 and TRBJ2-5; 14 nucleotides line up with TRBD2. This CDR3 contains 17 residues. J gave up 2 bases and V 3 bases, and 8 bases lay outside the gene matches. Germline CDR1 SQVTM, CDR2 ANQGSEA. The CDR3: CSVDVTSGGGIQETQYF. The CDR3 nucleotides read TGCAGCGTTGATGTGACTAGCGGGGGGGGAATACAAGAGACCCAGTACTTC.

This clonotype was found many times. The chain joins TRBV25-1 to TRBJ2-7, with a possible D match to TRBD2 (5 bases). Germline V lookup: CDR1 MGHDK, CDR2 SYGVNS. This CDR3 comprises 14 residues. The DNA of the CDR3 is TGTGAGCTTGCGGGCAGGAGATTTCACTACGAGCAGTACTTC. Amino acids: CELAGRRFHYEQYF.

The chain joins TRBV29-1 to TRBJ1-5; 10 bases are a match to TRBD1. CDR1 and CDR2 from the germline V gene are SQVTM and ANQGSEA. The V segment lost 5 bases and the J segment 5 bases; nucleotides outside the gene matches: 12. The CDR3 spans 16 residues. CDR3 in amino acids: CSVLKPGQGVDQPQHF. CDR3 DNA: TGCAGCGTTCTTAAACCCGGACAGGGGGTCGATCAGCCCCAGCATTTT. Filled out from reference TRBV29-1 and TRBJ1-5, the complete variable domain reads SAVISQKPSRDICQRGTSLTIQCQVDSQVTMMFWYRQQPGQSLTLIATANQGSEATYESGFVIDKFPISRPNLTFSTLTVSNMSPEDSSIYLCSVLKPGQGVDQPQHFGDGTRLSIL.

The chain is built from TRBV7-6 and TRBJ1-5; TRBD1 might be the D (5 bases). This CDR3 comprises 15 residues. Germline assignment: CDR1 SGHVS and CDR2 FNYEAQ. V lost 5 bases to trimming and J lost 1 base, with 12 bases between them. For the CDR3, the DNA is TGTGCCAGCAGCAGGGAGGGGAGGAGCAATCAGCCCCAGCATTTT. Translated: CASSREGRSNQPQHF.

The rearrangement links TRBV20-1 to TRBJ1-3; D unclear. The CDR3 sequence is 14 residues long. Deletions cut 0 bases from V and 0 bases from J, with 6 bases between. The germline V gene encodes CDR1 DFQATT and CDR2 SNEGSKA (reference sequence). The CDR3 DNA reads as TGCAGTGCTAGAGAAGGCAGCTCTGGAAACACCATATATTTT. It specifies CSAREGSSGNTIYF.

This clonotype came up many times. This chain connects TRBV11-3 to TRBJ2-7; D uncertain. The CDR3 is 12 amino acids. Trimming removed 0 bases from V and 6 bases from J, with 6 bases in between. Germline V gene sequence: CDR1 SGHNT, CDR2 YENEEA. The CDR3 DNA reads as TGTGCCAGCAGCTTAGATCGAGGCGAGCAGTACTTC. Translated: CASSLDRGEQYF.

In this sample, this clonotype turned up many times. The chain employs TRBV20-1 and TRBJ2-7, with 7 bases aligning to TRBD1. Germline assignment: CDR1 DFQATT and CDR2 SNEGSKA (reference sequence). Germline trimming cut 6 bases from V and 2 bases from J; bases unmatched to any gene: 4. The CDR3 has 12 residues. The CDR3, as DNA: TGCAGTGCGCGACAGGGAACCTACGAGCAGTACTTC. Amino acid sequence: CSARQGTYEQYF.

This clonotype was seen ten or more times. This chain uses TRBV29-1 with TRBJ2-3, with 7 bases that match TRBD2. The J segment lost 2 bases and the V segment lost 6 bases, leaving 14 bases of the junction unmatched. The CDR3 covers 16 residues. Germline values: CDR1 SQVTM, CDR2 ANQGSEA. The CDR3 here is CSVPGRATDNTDTQYF. In nucleotides, the CDR3 is TGCAGCGTCCCGGGGAGGGCTACGGATAACACAGATACGCAGTATTTT.

A note on this clonotype: Since a much larger clone is just one base distant, this may be a read error. Because the CDR3 is missing its conserved closing phenylalanine or tryptophan, this is likely a read error. The genes are TRBV11-2 and TRBJ1-2; no clear D gene. Germline V gives CDR1 SGHAT, CDR2 FQNNGV. The CDR3 spans 15 residues. V was clipped by 0 bases and J by 5 bases, with 13 bases between them. Here the CDR3 reads CASSLDLAVGYGYTL. The CDR3 coding sequence is TGTGCCAGCAGCTTAGATCTGGCGGTTGGTTATGGCTACACCCTC.

This clonotype was observed many times. This rearrangement joins TRBV19 to TRBJ1-1, with 8 positions matching TRBD1. V lost 5 bases, J lost 4 bases, and 9 bases stayed unmatched. The CDR3 totals 15 residues. CDR1 and CDR2 (germline): LNHDA, SQIVND (reference sequence). The CDR3: CASSPLDQGATEAFF. The CDR3 region has the DNA TGTGCCAGTAGTCCATTGGACCAGGGGGCCACTGAAGCTTTCTTT.

A single count supports this clonotype. The rearrangement links TRBV12-3 or TRBV12-4 to TRBJ2-3; 12 nucleotides line up with TRBD1. CDR3 size: 16 residues. The junction had 9 bases not matched to a gene; V was cut back by 6 bases and J by 5 bases. CDR3 in DNA: TGTGCCAGCAGGTTGGGGACAGGGGGCGGGATAGATACGCAGTATTTT. Translating it yields CASRLGTGGGIDTQYF.

This chain connects TRBV12-3 or TRBV12-4 to TRBJ2-5, with a tentative D call TRBD1 (6 bases). V was shortened by 2 bases and J by 4 bases, with 8 bases between the two germline ends. The CDR3 extends over 13 amino acids. This CDR3 reads CASSLWDTETQYF. The CDR3 DNA sequence: TGTGCCAGCAGTTTATGGGACACAGAGACCCAGTACTTC.